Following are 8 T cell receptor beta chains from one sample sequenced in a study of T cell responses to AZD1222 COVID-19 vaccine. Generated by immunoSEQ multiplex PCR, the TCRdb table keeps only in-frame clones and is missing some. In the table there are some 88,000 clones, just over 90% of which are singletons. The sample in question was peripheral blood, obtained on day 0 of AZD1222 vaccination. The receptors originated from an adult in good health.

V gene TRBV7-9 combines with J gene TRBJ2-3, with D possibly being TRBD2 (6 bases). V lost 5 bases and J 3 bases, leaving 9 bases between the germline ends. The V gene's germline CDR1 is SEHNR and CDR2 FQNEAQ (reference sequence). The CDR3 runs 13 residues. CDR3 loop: CASSPGGTDTQYF. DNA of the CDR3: TGTGCCAGCAGCCCCGGAGGGACAGATACGCAGTATTTT.

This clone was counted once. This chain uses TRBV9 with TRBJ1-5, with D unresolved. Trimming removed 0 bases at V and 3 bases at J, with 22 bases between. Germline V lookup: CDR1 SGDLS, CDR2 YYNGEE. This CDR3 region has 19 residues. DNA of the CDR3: TGTGCCAGCAGCGTAGTTCTTTGGGGAGTTGTTAGTCACAATCAGCCCCAGCATTTT. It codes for CASSVVLWGVVSHNQPQHF.

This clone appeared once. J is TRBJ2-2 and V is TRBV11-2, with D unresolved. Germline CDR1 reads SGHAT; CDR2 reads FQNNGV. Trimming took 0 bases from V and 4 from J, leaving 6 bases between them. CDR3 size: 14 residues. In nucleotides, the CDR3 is TGTGCCAGCAGCTTAGACACAGTCACCGGGGAGCTGTTTTTT. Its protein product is CASSLDTVTGELFF.

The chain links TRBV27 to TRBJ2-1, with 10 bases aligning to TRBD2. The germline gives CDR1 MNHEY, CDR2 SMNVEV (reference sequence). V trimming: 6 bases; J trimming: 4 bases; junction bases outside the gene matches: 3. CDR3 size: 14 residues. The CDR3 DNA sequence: TGTGCCAGCAGACTAGCGGGGCCATACAATGAGCAGTTCTTC. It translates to CASRLAGPYNEQFF.

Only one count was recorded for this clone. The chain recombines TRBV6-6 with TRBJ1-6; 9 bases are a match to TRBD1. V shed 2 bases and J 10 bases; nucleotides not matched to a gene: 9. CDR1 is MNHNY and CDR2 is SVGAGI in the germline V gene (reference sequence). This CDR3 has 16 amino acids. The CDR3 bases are TGTGCCAGCAGTTACGGGGACAGGGCGCGGGGGTCACCCCTCCACTTT. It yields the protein CASSYGDRARGSPLHF.

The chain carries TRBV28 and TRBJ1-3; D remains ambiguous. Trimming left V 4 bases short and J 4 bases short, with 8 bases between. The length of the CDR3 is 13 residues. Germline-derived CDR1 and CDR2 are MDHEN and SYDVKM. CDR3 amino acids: CASSSFGGNTIYF. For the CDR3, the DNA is TGTGCCAGCAGTTCTTTCGGGGGAAACACCATATATTTT.

CDR3 coding DNA: TGCAGCGTTGGGCTAGCGGGACGCACAGATACGCAGTATTTT. Translation: CSVGLAGRTDTQYF. The rearrangement joins TRBV29-1 to TRBJ2-3; 9 nucleotides match TRBD2. J lost 1 base, V lost 4 bases, and 3 bases had no gene match. This CDR3 is built from 14 residues. CDR1 SQVTM and CDR2 ANQGSEA come from the germline V gene.

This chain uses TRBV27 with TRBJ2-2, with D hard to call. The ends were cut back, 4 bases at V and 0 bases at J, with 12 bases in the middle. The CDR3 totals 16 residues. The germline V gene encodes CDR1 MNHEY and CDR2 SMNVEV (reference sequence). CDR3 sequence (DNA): TGTGCCAGCAGTTCACTCGGGTTCGCGAACACCGGGGAGCTGTTTTTT. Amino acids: CASSSLGFANTGELFF.